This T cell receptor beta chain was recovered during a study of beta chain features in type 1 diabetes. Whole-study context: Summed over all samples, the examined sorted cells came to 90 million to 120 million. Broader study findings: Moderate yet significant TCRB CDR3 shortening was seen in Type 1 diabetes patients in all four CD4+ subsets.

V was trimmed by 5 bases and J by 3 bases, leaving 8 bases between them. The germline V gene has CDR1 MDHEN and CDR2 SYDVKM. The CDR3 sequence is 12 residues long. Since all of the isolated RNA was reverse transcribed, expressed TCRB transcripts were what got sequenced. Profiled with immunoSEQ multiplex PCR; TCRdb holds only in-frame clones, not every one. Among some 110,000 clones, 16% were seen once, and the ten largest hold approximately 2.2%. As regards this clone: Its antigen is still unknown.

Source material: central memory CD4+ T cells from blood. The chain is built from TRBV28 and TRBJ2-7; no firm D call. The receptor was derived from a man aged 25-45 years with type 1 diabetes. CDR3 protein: CASSRLVYEQYF. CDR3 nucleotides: TGTGCCAGCAGTAGATTGGTCTACGAGCAGTACTTC.